These 27 T cell receptor beta chains were sequenced from one sample in a study of T-cell memory formation after mild COVID-19. TCRdb fed the 5' RACE reads into MiXCR, producing one record per CDR3 protein. The sample consists of around 450,000 distinct CDR3 sequences, over 15% of them appearing once. The sequenced sample was PBMCs or a T cell subset sorted from them (not recorded which). These TCRs come from an adult woman who had mild COVID-19 (a few samples of this study predate the infection). Cell type and time point are not known.

The genes are TRBV14 and TRBJ2-3; D uncertain. This CDR3 has 12 residues. V was cut by 1 base and J by 8 bases, with 7 bases left in between. Per the germline V gene, CDR1 is SGHDN and CDR2 is FVKESK. Here the CDR3 reads CASSQGRFTQYF. The DNA of the CDR3 is TGTGCCAGCAGCCAAGGTCGATTTACGCAGTATTTT.

This clonotype occurred a few times. This rearrangement joins TRBV4-3 to TRBJ2-7; 10 bases fit TRBD1. With V trimmed by 3 bases and J by 3 bases, 8 bases remained unmatched. CDR1 LGHNA and CDR2 YSLEER come from the germline V gene. CDR3 length equals 16 residues. The CDR3: CASSQVPGQGFYEQYF. For the CDR3, the DNA is TGCGCCAGCAGCCAGGTACCGGGACAGGGGTTCTACGAGCAGTACTTC.

This clonotype appeared a few times. The V gene is TRBV2, the J gene TRBJ1-6; D perhaps matches TRBD1 (5 bases). The germline V and J ends were trimmed by 5 bases and 5 bases, with 7 bases remaining between them. Germline CDR1 reads SNHLY; CDR2 reads FYNNEI. The CDR3 has 13 amino acids. This CDR3 reads CASSLRDNSPLHF. In nucleotides, the CDR3 is TGTGCCAGCAGTCTCAGGGATAATTCACCCCTCCACTTT.

There are a few counts of this clonotype. CDR3 amino acids: CASSLVAGADEQYF. The CDR3 nucleotides read TGTGCCAGCAGCTTAGTGGCGGGAGCGGACGAGCAGTACTTC. The V and J genes are TRBV7-9 and TRBJ2-7, with 7 bases that match TRBD2. V was clipped by 1 base and J by 5 bases; unmatched bases: 5. Germline V gives CDR1 SEHNR, CDR2 FQNEAQ (reference sequence). This CDR3 has 14 residues.

The chain is built from TRBV7-9 and TRBJ2-7, with D possibly called TRBD1 or TRBD2 (5 bases each). The CDR3 runs to 15 residues. Germline V gene lookup returns CDR1 SEHNR and CDR2 FQNEAQ (reference sequence). The V gene lost 4 bases and the J gene lost 5 bases, with 18 bases spanning the gap. CDR3 coding DNA: TGTGCCAGCAGCTCCACCGGGACGGCTCGGGACGAGCAGTACTTC. Its protein product is CASSSTGTARDEQYF.

Many counts were recorded for this clonotype. The rearrangement uses TRBV24-1 and TRBJ2-1; 7 positions agree with TRBD1. J gave up 0 bases and V 4 bases, and 11 bases lay outside the gene matches. Per the germline V gene, CDR1 is KGHDR and CDR2 is SFDVKD. The CDR3 covers 18 residues. CDR3 nucleotide sequence: TGTGCCACCAGTGACCCCCAGGGGGATGGGGGCTCCTACAATGAGCAGTTCTTC. It is translated as CATSDPQGDGGSYNEQFF.

The table lists this clonotype with many counts. The chain joins TRBV10-3 to TRBJ2-1; a possible D gene is TRBD1 (6 bases). V lost 3 bases to trimming and J lost 9 bases, with 9 bases between them. This CDR3 is 12 amino acids long. Germline lookup yields CDR1 ENHRY and CDR2 SYGVKD. This CDR3 is CAISDPGAEQFF. As DNA, the CDR3 is TGTGCCATCAGTGACCCAGGGGCTGAGCAGTTCTTC.

J is TRBJ2-2 and V is TRBV29-1, with no clear D. CDR3 length: 13 residues. Trimming cost V 5 bases and J 7 bases, with 14 bases left between them. Germline V gene data show CDR1 as SQVTM and CDR2 as ANQGSEA. CDR3 protein: CSVIDADLGELFF. The CDR3 DNA reads as TGCAGCGTTATTGACGCAGACCTCGGGGAGCTGTTTTTT.

Worth noting for this clonotype: With a much larger clone just one base away, this may be a read error. The chain joins TRBV5-8 to TRBJ2-1; 9 positions match TRBD1. The CDR3 runs 15 residues. CDR1 is SGHTS and CDR2 is YDEGEE in the germline V gene. V was clipped by 4 bases and J by 0 bases; unmatched bases: 2. CDR3 DNA: TGTGCCAGCAGCCGGGGACAGGGCTCCTACAATGAGCAGTTCTTC. It yields the protein CASSRGQGSYNEQFF.

The genes are TRBV5-6 and TRBJ2-2; possible D gene TRBD2, 5 bases. CDR1 and CDR2 from the germline V gene are SGHDT and YYEEEE. Trimming took 2 bases from V and 2 from J, leaving 10 bases between them. This CDR3 comprises 15 residues. The CDR3, as DNA: TGTGCCAGCAGCTTTCCCAGCGGTAACACCGGGGAGCTGTTTTTT. It translates to CASSFPSGNTGELFF.

This chain uses TRBV9 with TRBJ1-1; 11 bases are shared with TRBD1. With 3 bases clipped from V and 10 bases from J, the junction kept 5 bases outside the gene matches. CDR1 and CDR2 from the germline V gene are SGDLS and YYNGEE. CDR3 length: 13 amino acids. The CDR3 reads CASSAGTGGVAFF. CDR3 nucleotides: TGTGCCAGCAGCGCCGGGACAGGGGGTGTAGCTTTCTTT. Together with reference TRBV9 and TRBJ1-1, the CDR3 gives the full variable domain: DSGVTQTPKHLITATGQRVTLRCSPRSGDLSVYWYQQSLDQGLQFLIQYYNGEERAKGNILERFSAQQFPDLHSELNLSSLELGDSALYFCASSAGTGGVAFFGQGTRLTVV.

This clonotype has only a few counts. J is TRBJ2-1 and V is TRBV4-1, with D perhaps TRBD2 (6 bases). The CDR3 contains 15 residues. Per the germline V gene, CDR1 is MGHRA and CDR2 is YSYEKL. V shed 4 bases and J shed 9 bases, with 19 bases lying between them. CDR3 sequence: CASSLRGKGEAEQFF. CDR3 coding DNA: TGCGCCAGCAGCCTCCGGGGGAAAGGGGAGGCTGAGCAGTTCTTC.

This clonotype showed up just a few times. This chain links TRBV6-1 with TRBJ1-1, with 7 bases matching TRBD1. Germline V gene lookup returns CDR1 MNHNS and CDR2 SASEGT. The CDR3 consists of 17 residues. J lost 0 bases, V lost 5 bases, and 12 bases had no gene match. Written as DNA, the CDR3 is TGTGCCAGCAGTAAAGTTCCGGGACAGAGCATGAACACTGAAGCTTTCTTT. Translating it yields CASSKVPGQSMNTEAFF.

This clonotype was seen only a few times. V is TRBV30 and J is TRBJ2-7, with 7 bases fitting TRBD2. CDR3 length: 13 amino acids. Germline V gives CDR1 GTSNPN, CDR2 SVGIG (reference sequence). The V gene end was trimmed by 2 bases and the J gene end by 5 bases; junction bases not matched to a gene: 6. CDR3 amino acids: CAWSLSSGDEQYF. The CDR3 DNA is TGTGCCTGGAGTCTCTCCAGCGGGGACGAGCAGTACTTC.

This clonotype was picked up a small number of times. The chain carries TRBV7-9 and TRBJ2-1; 9 bases are shared with TRBD1. This CDR3 contains 15 residues. J lost 4 bases, V lost 2 bases, and 3 bases had no gene match. Germline-derived CDR1 and CDR2 are SEHNR and FQNEAQ (reference sequence). DNA of the CDR3: TGTGCCAGCAGCTTAACACAGGGGGCGTACAATGAGCAGTTCTTC. Encoded protein: CASSLTQGAYNEQFF.

This clonotype was seen only a few times. The V and J genes are TRBV29-1 and TRBJ2-3, with 10 bases that match TRBD1. The CDR3 loop spans 14 amino acids. Looked up from germline, CDR1 is SQVTM and CDR2 is ANQGSEA. The V gene end was trimmed by 7 bases and the J gene end by 1 base; junction bases not matched to a gene: 5. CDR3 in DNA: TGCAGCGCCAGAGGGACAGGGGGCACAGATACGCAGTATTTT. Amino acids: CSARGTGGTDTQYF.

The rearrangement uses TRBV3-1 and TRBJ1-1; D uncertain. The CDR3 contains 15 residues. V was shortened by 0 bases and J by 5 bases, with 13 bases between the two germline ends. Germline V gene lookup returns CDR1 LGHDT and CDR2 YNNKEL (reference sequence). Here the CDR3 DNA reads TGTGCCAGCAGCCAAGATTACCGGGCCTCGACTGAAGCTTTCTTT. It codes for CASSQDYRASTEAFF.

This clonotype was recorded a few times. The chain links TRBV6-5 to TRBJ1-6; D perhaps matches TRBD1 (5 bases). The germline V and J ends were trimmed by 7 bases and 10 bases, with 14 bases remaining between them. Germline lookup yields CDR1 MNHEY and CDR2 SVGAGI. This CDR3 region has 13 residues. CDR3 residues: CASTQGDYSPLHF. CDR3 bases: TGTGCCAGCACCCAAGGGGATTACTCACCCCTCCACTTT.

The chain links TRBV4-1 to TRBJ1-4; no firm D call. Germline assignment: CDR1 MGHRA and CDR2 YSYEKL. V lost 8 bases and J lost 2, with 15 bases in between. The CDR3 has 15 amino acids. The CDR3 here is CASRSNGVTNEKLFF. The CDR3 DNA is TGCGCCAGCCGCAGTAATGGGGTTACTAATGAAAAACTGTTTTTT.

This clonotype was counted only a few times. The CDR3 here is CASSSTTPTSGTLINYNEQFF. Written as DNA, the CDR3 is TGTGCCAGCAGCTCAACCACCCCGACTAGCGGGACGCTAATTAACTACAATGAGCAGTTCTTC. V and J are TRBV11-2 and TRBJ2-1; 11 positions match TRBD2. V lost 4 bases and J lost 3; bases outside the gene matches: 20. The CDR3 loop spans 21 amino acids. CDR1 is SGHAT, CDR2 FQNNGV, per germline.

This clonotype was counted between two and nine times. The chain employs TRBV6-2 or TRBV6-3 and TRBJ2-5, with 7 bases matching TRBD1. After removal of 4 bases from V and 3 bases from J, the junction contained 5 bases not matched to a gene. This CDR3 has 14 residues. Germline V gene lookup returns CDR1 MNHEY and CDR2 SVGEGT. The DNA of the CDR3 is TGTGCCAGCAGTTTAACCGGGACAGAAGAGACCCAGTACTTC. Its protein is CASSLTGTEETQYF.

The chain joins TRBV27 to TRBJ2-1; D is undetermined. CDR3 size: 14 residues. The V and J ends lost 5 bases and 0 bases respectively, with 8 bases between them. CDR1 is MNHEY, CDR2 SMNVEV, per germline (reference sequence). This CDR3 is CASSRLSSYNEQFF. CDR3 nucleotide sequence: TGTGCCAGCAGTCGATTGAGCTCCTACAATGAGCAGTTCTTC.

This clonotype was detected a few times. V usage is TRBV15 and J usage is TRBJ2-3; D perhaps matches TRBD2 (6 bases). The V gene's germline CDR1 is LNHNV and CDR2 YYDKDF (reference sequence). This CDR3 comprises 15 residues. The germline V and J ends were trimmed by 5 bases and 4 bases, with 16 bases remaining between them. CDR3 region: CATSPRSGGADTQYF. Written as DNA, the CDR3 is TGTGCCACCAGCCCCCGGTCAGGAGGGGCAGATACGCAGTATTTT.

This clonotype occurred a few times. The rearrangement uses TRBV5-6 and TRBJ2-2, with 11 bases identical to TRBD2. In germline, CDR1 is SGHDT, CDR2 YYEEEE. V lost 4 bases to trimming and J lost 4 bases; unmatched junction nucleotides: 6. The CDR3 loop spans 16 amino acids. The CDR3 is CASSHLAGGLTGELFF. The CDR3 DNA reads as TGTGCCAGCAGCCACCTAGCGGGGGGACTCACCGGGGAGCTGTTTTTT.

In this sample, this clonotype turned up a few times. This sequence joins TRBV27 and TRBJ2-3, with a tentative D call TRBD1 (6 bases). V was cut by 1 base and J by 5 bases, with 13 bases left in between. This CDR3 contains 15 residues. Per the germline V gene, CDR1 is MNHEY and CDR2 is SMNVEV (reference sequence). The CDR3: CASSLFGGVGDTQYF. In nucleotides, the CDR3 is TGTGCCAGCAGTTTATTTGGGGGCGTCGGAGATACGCAGTATTTT.

This sequence joins TRBV5-1 and TRBJ1-2; tentatively, D is TRBD1 (5 bases). Germline CDR1 is SGHRS and CDR2 is YFSETQ. Trimming removed 1 base at V and 5 bases at J, with 15 bases between. This CDR3 comprises 15 residues. The CDR3 protein is CASSLLETEGYGYTF. The CDR3 coding sequence is TGCGCCAGCAGCTTGTTGGAGACAGAGGGTTATGGCTACACCTTC.

V gene TRBV11-2 combines with J gene TRBJ1-1; D is unclear. The germline CDR1 and CDR2 sequences are SGHAT and FQNNGV. V was shortened by 5 bases and J by 1 base, with 8 bases between the two germline ends. The CDR3 spans 13 residues. The DNA for the CDR3 is TGTGCCAGCAGCACGGATACGAACACTGAAGCTTTCTTT. Its translation: CASSTDTNTEAFF.